One sample yielded the 3 T cell receptor beta chains listed below, sequenced in a study of blood T cell repertoires in COVID-19. Clones were sequenced by immunoSEQ multiplex PCR, and TCRdb holds only the in-frame ones, with some missing. The top ten clones hold about 12% of a sample with roughly 120,000 clones, 75% to 85% of them seen once. Sequencing was carried out using peripheral blood. The receptor source for this set is a human donor in a cohort sampled during active COVID-19.

This chain links TRBV6-2 or TRBV6-3 with TRBJ2-5, with 13 bases identical to TRBD2. This CDR3 region has 15 residues. The trim removed 5 bases at V and 4 bases at J, leaving 4 bases unmatched. From germline, CDR1 is MNHEY and CDR2 SVGEGT. The DNA of the CDR3 is TGTGCCAGCAGTCCCACTAGCGGGGGGGCAGAGACCCAGTACTTC. It codes for CASSPTSGGAETQYF.

The genes are TRBV4-3 and TRBJ2-7, with D perhaps matching TRBD2 (6 bases). Trimming left V 0 bases short and J 2 bases short, with 17 bases between. The CDR3 extends over 17 amino acids. Per germline, CDR1 LGHNA and CDR2 YSLEER. CDR3 in amino acids: CASSQDAGNELPYEQYF. The CDR3 bases are TGCGCCAGCAGCCAAGATGCGGGGAATGAGCTACCCTACGAGCAGTACTTC.

The chain links TRBV5-1 to TRBJ2-2, with D maybe TRBD2 (6 bases). Germline lookup yields CDR1 SGHRS and CDR2 YFSETQ. Trimming left V 3 bases short and J 10 bases short, with 13 bases between. The CDR3 is made up of 13 amino acids. The DNA for the CDR3 is TGCGCCAGCAGCTCGGCCCTAGCGAAGGAGCTGTTTTTT. This translates into CASSSALAKELFF.